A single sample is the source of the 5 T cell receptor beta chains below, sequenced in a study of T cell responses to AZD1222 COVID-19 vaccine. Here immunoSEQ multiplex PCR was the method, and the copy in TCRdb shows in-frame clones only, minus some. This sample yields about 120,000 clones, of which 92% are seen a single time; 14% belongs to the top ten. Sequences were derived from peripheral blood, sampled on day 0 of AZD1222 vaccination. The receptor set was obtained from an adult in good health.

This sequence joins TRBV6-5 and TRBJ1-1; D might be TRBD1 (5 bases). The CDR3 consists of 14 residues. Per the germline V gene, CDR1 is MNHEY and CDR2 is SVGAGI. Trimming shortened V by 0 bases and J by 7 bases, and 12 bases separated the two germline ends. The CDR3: CASSYSPGRDEAFF. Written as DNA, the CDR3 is TGTGCCAGCAGTTACTCCCCAGGGAGGGATGAAGCTTTCTTT.

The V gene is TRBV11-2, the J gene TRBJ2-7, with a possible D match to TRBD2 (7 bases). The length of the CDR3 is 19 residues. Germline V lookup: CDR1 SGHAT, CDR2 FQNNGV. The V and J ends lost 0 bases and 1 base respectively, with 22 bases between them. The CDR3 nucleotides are TGTGCCAGCAGCTTAGATCGGGGGGCCGACGGAGCAGAATCCTACGAGCAGTACTTC. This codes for CASSLDRGADGAESYEQYF.

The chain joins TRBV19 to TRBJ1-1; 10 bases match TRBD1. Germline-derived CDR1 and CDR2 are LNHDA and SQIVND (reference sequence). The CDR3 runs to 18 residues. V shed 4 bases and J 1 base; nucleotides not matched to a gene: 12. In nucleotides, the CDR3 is TGTGCCAGTAGTAGAAATGACAGGGGGCCAAGTCGGAACACTGAAGCTTTCTTT. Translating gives CASSRNDRGPSRNTEAFF.

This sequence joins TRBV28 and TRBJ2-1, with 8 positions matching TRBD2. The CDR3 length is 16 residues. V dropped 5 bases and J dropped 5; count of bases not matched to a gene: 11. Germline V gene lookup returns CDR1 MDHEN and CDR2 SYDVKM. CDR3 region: CASSPAGLGGDNEQFF. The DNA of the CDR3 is TGTGCCAGCAGTCCCGCGGGACTAGGCGGCGACAATGAGCAGTTCTTC.

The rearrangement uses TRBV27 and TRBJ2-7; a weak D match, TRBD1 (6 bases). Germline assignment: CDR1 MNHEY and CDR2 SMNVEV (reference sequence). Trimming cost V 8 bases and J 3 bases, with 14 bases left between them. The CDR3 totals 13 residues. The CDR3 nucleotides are TGTGCCAGCTCTCGGACAGACCGCTACGAGCAGTACTTC. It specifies CASSRTDRYEQYF.